In its sample, the clone carrying this TCR beta chain was seen once. This sample was included in a study of CD8 T cells in Susac syndrome. The study sequenced TCR beta in blood CD8+ and CD4+ T cells. Negative magnetic isolation gave CD8+ and CD4+ cells; FACS enriched CD8+ TEMRA. Reverse transcription of about 0.45 to 1 ug RNA was performed with random hexamers. TCRdb itself ran the immunoSEQ multiplex PCR reads through MiXCR, one entry per CDR3 protein. The table has 100,000 or so distinct CDR3 sequences, 85% to 95% seen once; the top ten hold approximately 0.13%. Sequencing was done on a sample of CD4+ T cells from PBMCs. The source is a human donor in good health.

CDR3: CSVTKGTGPYEQYF. CDR3 DNA sequence: TGCAGCGTCACTAAGGGGACAGGCCCCTACGAGCAGTACTTC. This rearrangement joins TRBV29-1 to TRBJ2-7; 8 bases match TRBD1. Germline V lookup: CDR1 SQVTM, CDR2 ANQGSEA. CDR3 length: 14 residues. V was pared by 6 bases and J by 2 bases, with 9 bases of the junction left unmatched.